This TCR beta chain was captured in a study of blood T cell repertoires in COVID-19. Concerning this clone: The same CDR3 can be traced to other DNA sequences in this sample.

Individuals drawn from under 30 US areas were roughly 18 to 95 years old. The study counted Cohort 3 donors as recovered given two negative PCRs, clearance, or symptom resolution. Profiled with immunoSEQ multiplex PCR; TCRdb holds only in-frame clones, not every one. The sample has about 310,000 clones, 80% to 90% seen once. The CDR3 length is 15 residues. CDR1 and CDR2 from the germline V gene are SGDLS and YYNGEE. V lost 2 bases and J lost 7; bases outside the gene matches: 5. Sample: PBMCs or T cells enriched from blood (not recorded which). The V gene is TRBV9, the J gene TRBJ1-6; 8 positions agree with TRBD1. This TCR was sampled from a man younger than 45 who had recovered from COVID-19. This CDR3 reads CASSVLDRDNSPLHF. The CDR3 coding sequence is TGTGCCAGCAGCGTCCTGGACAGGGACAATTCACCCCTCCACTTT.